Each of the 7 T cell receptor beta chains below was sequenced from the same sample in a study of T cells in Graves' hyperthyroidism and ophthalmopathy. What was amplified from RNA transcripts were TCR beta CDR3 regions. The TCR CDR3 first-round RT-PCR relied on the HTBI primer set. TCRdb used MiXCR to reprocess the multiplex PCR reads, holding one entry per CDR3 protein. The sample includes under 450,000 distinct CDR3 sequences, more than 15% of them seen just once. Sequenced sample: blood. Every receptor here comes from a woman aged 18-29 years with Graves' hyperthyroidism.

This clonotype has a count of ten or more. This chain connects TRBV12-3 or TRBV12-4 to TRBJ2-1; TRBD2 matches at 9 bases. V shed 9 bases and J 10 bases; nucleotides not matched to a gene: 16. This CDR3 has 15 residues. The CDR3 reads CASQSRVAGAREQFF. The DNA for the CDR3 is TGTGCCAGTCAGAGCAGGGTAGCGGGAGCTCGGGAGCAGTTCTTC.

The chain is built from TRBV28 and TRBJ2-2; D is unresolved. This CDR3 contains 14 residues. The germline V gene has CDR1 MDHEN and CDR2 SYDVKM. Trimming removed 3 bases from V and 7 bases from J, with 12 bases in between. The DNA of the CDR3 is TGTGCCAGCAGTTTTAACGGCAGAGGCGGGGAGCTGTTTTTT. Its translation is CASSFNGRGGELFF.

This clonotype was observed a few times. The genes are TRBV28 and TRBJ1-3; no reliable D call. The V and J ends lost 8 bases and 2 bases respectively, with 7 bases between them. This CDR3 is 12 amino acids long. CDR1 is MDHEN and CDR2 is SYDVKM in the germline V gene. The CDR3 bases are TGTGCCAGCTGCAGCCCTGGAAACACCATATATTTT. Translated: CASCSPGNTIYF. The whole variable domain, filled in from reference TRBV28 and TRBJ1-3, reads DVKVTQSSRYLVKRTGEKVFLECVQDMDHENMFWYRQDPGLGLRLIYFSYDVKMKEKGDIPEGYSVSREKKERFSLILESASTNQTSMYLCASCSPGNTIYFGEGSWLTVV.

There are a few counts of this clonotype. A read error may account for a junction end that differs from germline. CDR3 sequence (DNA): TGTGCCAGCAGTGGGAGAGCGGGAGTGACGACAGGTACGCAGTATTTT. It specifies CASSGRAGVTTGTQYF. The genes are TRBV2 and TRBJ2-3, with 8 positions matching TRBD2. Germline CDR1 is SNHLY and CDR2 is FYNNEI. The CDR3 covers 16 residues. Supplemented by reference TRBV2 and TRBJ2-3, the full variable domain reads EPEVTQTPSHQVTQMGQEVILRCVPISNHLYFYWYRQILGQKVEFLVSFYNNEISEKSEIFDDQFSVERPDGSNFTLKIRSTKLEDSAMYFCASSGRAGVTTGTQYFGPGTRLTVL.

This clonotype has a count of ten or more. This rearrangement joins TRBV7-9 to TRBJ2-1; no clear D gene. Germline lookup yields CDR1 SEHNR and CDR2 FQNEAQ (reference sequence). CDR3 length: 12 amino acids. The CDR3 loop reads CATGWTYNEQFF. The CDR3 DNA reads TGTGCGACGGGCTGGACCTACAATGAGCAGTTCTTC.

This clonotype was counted many times. V usage is TRBV30 and J usage is TRBJ1-4; no clear D. Trimming removed 5 bases from V and 5 bases from J, with 12 bases in between. The CDR3 covers 13 residues. CDR1 GTSNPN and CDR2 SVGIG come from the germline V gene (reference sequence). For the CDR3, the DNA is TGTGCCTGGGGGTTGGTGCCGAATGAAAAACTGTTTTTT. Protein: CAWGLVPNEKLFF.

The chain couples TRBV12-3 or TRBV12-4 to TRBJ1-5; 12 bases match TRBD1. The ends lost 6 bases at V and 3 bases at J; junction bases unmatched: 6. There are 16 residues in the CDR3. CDR3 DNA: TGTGCCAGCAGGGCCGGGACAGGGGGCCCCAATCAGCCCCAGCATTTT. It is translated as CASRAGTGGPNQPQHF.